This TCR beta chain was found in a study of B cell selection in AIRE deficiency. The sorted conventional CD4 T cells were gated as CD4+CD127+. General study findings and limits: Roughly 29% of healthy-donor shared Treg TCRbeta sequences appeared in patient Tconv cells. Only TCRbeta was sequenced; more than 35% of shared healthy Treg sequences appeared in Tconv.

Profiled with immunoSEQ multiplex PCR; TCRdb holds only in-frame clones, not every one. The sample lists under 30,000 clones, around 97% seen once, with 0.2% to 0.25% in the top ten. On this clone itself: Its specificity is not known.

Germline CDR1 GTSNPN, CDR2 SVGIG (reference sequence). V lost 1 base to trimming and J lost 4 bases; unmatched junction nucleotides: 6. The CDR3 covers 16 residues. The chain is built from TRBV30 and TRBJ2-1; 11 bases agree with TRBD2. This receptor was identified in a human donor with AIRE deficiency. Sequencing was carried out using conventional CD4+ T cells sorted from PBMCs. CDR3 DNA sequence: TGTGCCTGGAGTGGGCTAGCGGGAGGTCGTTACAATGAGCAGTTCTTC. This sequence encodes CAWSGLAGGRYNEQFF.